One and the same sample provided the 10 T cell receptor beta chains below, sequenced in a study of identical twins. TCRdb passed the 5' RACE reads through MiXCR, listing each CDR3 protein once. Here the sample spans 250,000 or so distinct CDR3 sequences, approximately 8.3% being singletons. A further study also used this sample, focusing on yellow fever vaccine responses in identical twins.

The specimen sequenced was CD8+ T cells sorted from blood. These receptors all stem from a woman under 30 in good health.

There are a few counts of this clonotype. V is TRBV27 and J is TRBJ2-3, with TRBD1 identical over 8 bases. The germline CDR1 and CDR2 sequences are MNHEY and SMNVEV (reference sequence). The trim removed 5 bases at V and 12 bases at J, leaving 25 bases unmatched. The CDR3 runs 18 residues. As DNA, the CDR3 is TGTGCCAGCAGTCTGATAACGACAGGGGCCCGACGGCTGGAGTATCAGTATTTT. Amino acids: CASSLITTGARRLEYQYF.

In this sample, this clonotype turned up many times. The chain joins TRBV5-1 to TRBJ2-5; a possible D gene is TRBD1 (6 bases). Germline assignment: CDR1 SGHRS and CDR2 YFSETQ. The ends were cut back, 0 bases at V and 7 bases at J, with 7 bases in the middle. This CDR3 is built from 12 residues. CDR3 DNA: TGCGCCAGCAGCTTGGAGACAGGGACCCAGTACTTC. Translation: CASSLETGTQYF.

The chain combines TRBV2 with TRBJ2-2; D is undetermined. The V end was cut by 4 bases, the J end by 6 bases, with 6 bases between. The CDR3 is 12 residues long. Germline CDR1 reads SNHLY; CDR2 reads FYNNEI. CDR3 nucleotides: TGTGCCAGCAGTGTGGTGGCCGGGGAGCTGTTTTTT. This codes for CASSVVAGELFF. The variable domain in full, completed from reference TRBV2 and TRBJ2-2, reads EPEVTQTPSHQVTQMGQEVILRCVPISNHLYFYWYRQILGQKVEFLVSFYNNEISEKSEIFDDQFSVERPDGSNFTLKIRSTKLEDSAMYFCASSVVAGELFFGEGSRLTVL.

This clonotype occurred many times. The chain recombines TRBV4-3 with TRBJ2-7; 12 nucleotides match TRBD2. The CDR3 runs 15 residues. Germline CDR1 and CDR2: LGHNA and YSLEER. Trimming at V came to 1 base and at J to 6 bases, leaving 4 bases not matched to a gene. The CDR3 loop is CASSQGLAGDSEQYF. The CDR3, as DNA: TGCGCCAGCAGCCAAGGACTAGCGGGAGACAGCGAGCAGTACTTC.

This clonotype came up many times. The rearrangement links TRBV24-1 to TRBJ2-7; tentatively, D is TRBD1 (7 bases). There are 15 residues in the CDR3. Trimming left V 4 bases short and J 2 bases short, with 14 bases between. Germline CDR1 KGHDR, CDR2 SFDVKD. The CDR3 loop is CATSDRGTDTYEQYF. As DNA, the CDR3 is TGTGCCACCAGTGACCGGGGGACAGACACCTACGAGCAGTACTTC.

This clonotype showed up just a few times. The V call is TRBV20-1, the J call TRBJ2-5; TRBD1 matches 11 bases. With 3 bases clipped from V and 4 bases from J, the junction kept 1 base outside the gene matches. Germline V gene sequence: CDR1 DFQATT, CDR2 SNEGSKA (reference sequence). CDR3 length: 13 residues. The CDR3 nucleotides read TGCAGTGCTAGCGGGACAGGGGGAGAGACCCAGTACTTC. Encoded protein: CSASGTGGETQYF.

Concerning this clonotype itself: The junction departs from the called germline gene at one end, perhaps through a read error. This chain uses TRBV27 with TRBJ2-2; possible D gene TRBD1, 6 bases. Germline V gene sequence: CDR1 MNHEY, CDR2 SMNVEV (reference sequence). CDR3 size: 15 residues. This CDR3 reads CASNLRQDNTGELFF. CDR3 DNA sequence: TGTGCCAGCAATTTACGACAGGATAACACCGGGGAGCTGTTTTTT.

A few counts support this clonotype. The rearrangement uses TRBV28 and TRBJ2-7, with D possibly being TRBD1 (6 bases). CDR1 and CDR2 (germline): MDHEN, SYDVKM. The length of the CDR3 is 17 residues. Trimming shortened V by 3 bases and J by 2 bases, and 20 bases separated the two germline ends. The CDR3 DNA follows: TGTGCCAGCAGTTTCGTTCGCGCGACAGGATTTACCTACGAGCAGTACTTC. Translated: CASSFVRATGFTYEQYF.

V is TRBV7-9 and J is TRBJ2-5, with D possibly being TRBD1 or TRBD2 (6 bases each). Germline lookup yields CDR1 SEHNR and CDR2 FQNEAQ (reference sequence). Trimming took off 3 bases at V and 3 bases at J, with 11 bases between the two ends. The CDR3 totals 14 residues. The CDR3 DNA reads TGTGCCAGCAGCTTCGCAGGGGAGGAAGAGACCCAGTACTTC. This translates into CASSFAGEEETQYF.

The chain joins TRBV4-2 to TRBJ2-1; 8 bases match TRBD2. The CDR3 covers 17 residues. From germline, CDR1 is LGHNA and CDR2 YNFKEQ. Germline trimming cut 0 bases from V and 6 bases from J; bases unmatched to any gene: 10. The CDR3 nucleotides read TGTGCCAGCAGCCAAGACCCTGTGGGACTAGTCGGCAATGAGCAGTTCTTC. Translated: CASSQDPVGLVGNEQFF.